This is a list of T cell receptor beta chains from one sample in a study of T cell repertoires in cytomegalovirus infection. Each CDR3 protein gets one entry after TCRdb re-called the reads with MiXCR. The repertoire holds roughly 500,000 distinct CDR3 sequences, with approximately 17% as singletons. The sequencing sample was made of CD8+ T cells from PBMCs. The source is a human donor in good health (CMV status not recorded). Some clones in this sample may be carry-over from other donors' samples. CDR3s leave out the opening cysteine and the closing phenylalanine or tryptophan.

v_call cdr3_aa
TRBV4-1 ASSQGTKAF
TRBV7-3 ASSLNPTSGVPLDTQY
TRBV6-6 ASSGQGESSYNEQF
TRBV5-4 ASSETGVNTEAC
TRBV15 ATSNQPRTEAF
TRBV12-5 ASALRTDEQF
TRBV9 ASSASGTENEKLF
TRBV7-3 ASSPSGDSGSDTGELF
TRBV19 ASSIGGSSPLH
TRBV7-3 ASSSSPGSRTEAF
TRBV2 ASSDKTGKNTEAF
TRBV7-6 ASTPGREQF
TRBV27 ASSEPGIATEAF
TRBV4-2 ASSLHGREQY
TRBV7-8 ASSRDNYQPQH
TRBV11-2 ASSLRDRVDEQF
TRBV14 ASSPLDRARSDEQF
TRBV7-9 ASTLSGLYMDTQY
TRBV6-2/TRBV6-3 ASTYTGHLSSYNSPLH
TRBV2 ASRGYRDADYGYT
TRBV7-3 ASSFMGLSDELF
TRBV27 ARRALTGGNQPQH
TRBV10-3 ASRDRERSPLH
TRBV6-5 ASSQQGLEQY
TRBV20-1 SAYTPTGFYGYT
TRBV7-3 ASGTMLITGELF
TRBV11-2 ASSPGTGNHEQY
TRBV28 ASSYRGAVYEQY
TRBV7-8 ASSLVKGSYEQY
TRBV5-1 ASSGATGWQETQY
TRBV19 ATYSYNEQL
TRBV5-1 ASAPRAREERNIQY
TRBV5-1 ASSWTSGSNEQF
TRBV5-6 ASSLGAGQPQH
TRBV19 ASSVSGGHNSPLH
TRBV28 ASTAGAGNYGYT
TRBV12-3/TRBV12-4 ASTPGGPLYGYT
TRBV7-7 ASSLGGRALEQF
TRBV19 ASSIVLRGPYNEQF
TRBV4-1 ASSQDVGPATNEKLF